Listed below are T cell receptor beta chains from one sample, sequenced in a study of cytomegalovirus exposure and HLA in healthy donors. Assay: immunoSEQ multiplex PCR; the TCRdb copy retains only in-frame clones and omits some. The sample features around 210,000 clones, with around 1.1% in its top ten. Sequencing input: PBMCs. The receptors were sampled from a girl aged 2 to 10 in good health and CMV-seropositive. Both conserved end residues are part of each CDR3. D genes are given only for firm matches.

d_call,v_call,j_call,cdr3_nt,cdr3_aa
.,TRBV4-1,TRBJ2-7,TGCGCCAGCAGCTCAACAGGACAGCCCTACGAGCAGTACTTC,CASSSTGQPYEQYF
TRBD1,TRBV19,TRBJ2-2,TGTGCCAGTAGACCCGGGACAGGGTCTATATACACCGGGGAGCTGTTTTTT,CASRPGTGSIYTGELFF
.,TRBV15,TRBJ2-1,TGTGCCACCAGCAGAGGCAACCCTCGGGATGAGCAGTTCTTC,CATSRGNPRDEQFF
.,TRBV19,TRBJ2-1,TGTGCCAGTAGTCACAACTACAATGAGCAGTTCTTC,CASSHNYNEQFF
TRBD2,TRBV28,TRBJ2-7,TGTGCCAGCAGTTCCCCCATAGCGGGAGGCCACTACGAGCAGTACTTC,CASSSPIAGGHYEQYF
.,TRBV19,TRBJ1-1,TGTGCCAGTAGTAATTGGTTGGGGCCGCTAGAAGCTTTCTTT,CASSNWLGPLEAFF
TRBD1,TRBV6-5,TRBJ1-1,TGTGCCAGCAGTTACTGGACAGGCATGAACACTGAAGCTTTCTTT,CASSYWTGMNTEAFF
TRBD2,TRBV7-2,TRBJ2-5,TGTGCCAGCAGCAGGGGACTAGCGGGAGGGGCTCCAGAGACCCAGTACTTC,CASSRGLAGGAPETQYF
TRBD2,TRBV27,TRBJ2-1,TGTGCCAGCAGTCCGATAGCGGGAGGGCCGGTCAATGAGCAGTTCTTC,CASSPIAGGPVNEQFF
TRBD1,TRBV6-5,TRBJ2-3,TGTGCCAGCAGTTACTCTGACAGGGGTAGCACAGATACGCAGTATTTT,CASSYSDRGSTDTQYF
.,TRBV9,TRBJ2-3,TGTGCCAGCAGCGACACAGGCAGTGCGGCAGATACGCAGTATTTT,CASSDTGSAADTQYF
.,TRBV27,TRBJ2-3,TGTGCCAGCAGGGACTACACAGATACGCAGTATTTT,CASRDYTDTQYF
.,TRBV6-5,TRBJ2-1,TGTGCCAGCAGTTACCATGCGAAGCAGTTCTTC,CASSYHAKQFF
TRBD1,TRBV11-2,TRBJ2-7,TGTGCCAGCAGCTTAGGGGACAGGACGAAGTACTTC,CASSLGDRTKYF
.,TRBV28,TRBJ2-6,TGTGCCAGCAGTTTATCCATTGTCGGGGCTGGGGCCAACGTCCTGACTTTC,CASSLSIVGAGANVLTF
TRBD2,TRBV5-4,TRBJ2-7,TGTGCCAGCAGCTTTCCGGGACTACTCCTGGGGGAGCAGTACTTC,CASSFPGLLLGEQYF
.,TRBV5-5,TRBJ2-5,TGTGCCAGCAGCTTGGCCGGGATGGGAGAGACCCAGTACTTC,CASSLAGMGETQYF
TRBD1,TRBV5-1,TRBJ1-2,TGCGCCAGCAGCCCTGGACAGGGGGCGAACTATGGCTACACCTTC,CASSPGQGANYGYTF
TRBD2,TRBV11-3,TRBJ2-2,TGTGCCAGCAGCGGGACACTAGCGGGAGTAAACACCGGGGAGCTGTTTTTT,CASSGTLAGVNTGELFF
TRBD2,TRBV13,TRBJ2-3,TGTGCCAGCAGACGACTAGCGGATCCCACAGATACGCAGTATTTT,CASRRLADPTDTQYF
TRBD1,TRBV28,TRBJ1-2,TGTGCCAGCAGTTTATCCCCACGGGACAGATCAGGGGGCTACACCTTC,CASSLSPRDRSGGYTF
TRBD2,TRBV5-1,TRBJ2-5,TGCGCCAGCAGCTTGTTCTTAGCGGGAGGAGGAGAGACCCAGTACTTC,CASSLFLAGGGETQYF
.,TRBV6-1,TRBJ2-5,TGTGCCAGCAGTGGTTCGGGGTCCAGGGGAGAGACCCAGTACTTC,CASSGSGSRGETQYF
.,TRBV5-5,TRBJ1-1,TGTGCCAGCAGCTTGGATTATACGGGAAACACTGAAGCTTTCTTT,CASSLDYTGNTEAFF
TRBD1,TRBV12-5,TRBJ2-1,TGTGCTAGTGCCTCGACAGGGTTTAGGAATGAGCAGTTCTTC,CASASTGFRNEQFF
TRBD1,TRBV10-3,TRBJ1-1,TGTGCCATCAGTGAGTCGGAGGGGGCGGGCACTGAAGCTTTCTTT,CAISESEGAGTEAFF
TRBD1,TRBV6-5,TRBJ2-1,TGTGCCAGCAGTTCAACAGGGGGTACTTACAATGAGCAGTTCTTC,CASSSTGGTYNEQFF
.,TRBV5-4,TRBJ2-1,TGTGCCAGCAGCTTGGGCAGGGCCAATGAGCAGTTCTTC,CASSLGRANEQFF
TRBD2,TRBV11-2,TRBJ2-3,TGTGCCAGCAGCTTAGGTCCGTCGGGACTAGTAACAGATACGCAGTATTTT,CASSLGPSGLVTDTQYF
.,TRBV7-9,TRBJ2-3,TGTGCCAGCAGCCCGGCGACTAGCACAGATACGCAGTATTTT,CASSPATSTDTQYF
TRBD2,TRBV27,TRBJ2-1,TGTGCCAGCAGTTTTCGGGGGGGGGTTTGTGACAATGAGCAGTTCTTC,CASSFRGGVCDNEQFF
TRBD1,TRBV5-1,TRBJ1-1,TGCGCCAGCAGCTCAGGACAGGGCATACTCACTGAAGCTTTCTTT,CASSSGQGILTEAFF
.,TRBV7-2,TRBJ2-1,TGTGCCAGCAGCATGGAAAGGGGGGGGACGCAGTTCTTC,CASSMERGGTQFF
.,TRBV29-1,TRBJ2-2,TGCAGCGTTTTGGACGGGGTAGACACCGGGGAGCTGTTTTTT,CSVLDGVDTGELFF
.,TRBV5-4,TRBJ2-2,TGTGCCAGCAGCCGGGGCACCGGGGAGCTGTTTTTT,CASSRGTGELFF
.,TRBV11-2,TRBJ2-1,TGTGCCAGCGCCATCCGGGACTTTTACAATGAGCAGTTCTTC,CASAIRDFYNEQFF
.,TRBV11-3,TRBJ1-1,TGTGCCAGCAGCCGACGGGGGAGCGGGGAAGCTTTCTTT,CASSRRGSGEAFF
.,TRBV10-3,TRBJ2-6,TGTGCCATCAGTGCGCAGACTGGGGCGCCGGTCTCTGGGGCCAACGTCCTGACTTTC,CAISAQTGAPVSGANVLTF
TRBD1,TRBV11-2,TRBJ2-7,TGTGCCAGCAGCCTGGGACAGTCCCGCCCTTACGAGCAGTACTTC,CASSLGQSRPYEQYF
TRBD1,TRBV4-1,TRBJ1-2,TGCGCCAGCAGCCCCGTAAGGACAGGGGTCAACTATGGCTACACCTTC,CASSPVRTGVNYGYTF
TRBD2,TRBV15,TRBJ2-3,TGTGCCACCAGCGGATCGACTAGCGGGATAGATACGCAGTATTTT,CATSGSTSGIDTQYF
TRBD1,TRBV7-8,TRBJ1-1,TGTGCCAGCAGCTTGACAGGGGTCCTAGATGGGTTCATGAACACTGAAGCTTTCTTT,CASSLTGVLDGFMNTEAFF
.,TRBV6-5,TRBJ1-2,TGTGCCAGCAGAATGCGATTCGACACCCCCTATGGCTACACCTTC,CASRMRFDTPYGYTF
.,TRBV6-1,TRBJ2-7,TGTGCCAGCAGTGAAGCTCAGGGTTTCTCTACTTACGAGCAGTACTTC,CASSEAQGFSTYEQYF
.,TRBV10-3,TRBJ2-7,TGTGCCATCAGCAGACAGGGAGGAGGGCTCGAGCCGGGGGAGCAGTACTTC,CAISRQGGGLEPGEQYF
.,TRBV2,TRBJ1-1,TGTGCCAGCTCTAAGAACACTGAAGCTTTCTTT,CASSKNTEAFF
.,TRBV5-6,TRBJ2-7,TGTGCCAGCAGCCCCCGCTTGGGGCCCTTATACGAGCAGTACTTC,CASSPRLGPLYEQYF
.,TRBV30,TRBJ2-7,TGTGCCTGGACCAGGGACATCGGATCCTACGAGCAGTACTTC,CAWTRDIGSYEQYF
.,TRBV5-4,TRBJ2-1,TGTGCCAGCAGCCGAGTGGGCGACTACAATGAGCAGTTCTTC,CASSRVGDYNEQFF
.,TRBV14,TRBJ2-7,TGTGCCAGCAGCCCTCAGGTCTCAGGGATGTTCTTGGAGCAGTACTTC,CASSPQVSGMFLEQYF
TRBD1,TRBV18,TRBJ1-5,TGTGCCAGCTCACAGGACAGGCGAGGTGGCAATCAGCCCCAGCATTTT,CASSQDRRGGNQPQHF
TRBD2,TRBV14,TRBJ2-5,TGTGCCAGCAGCCAAACTAGCGGAGCAGAGACCCAGTACTTC,CASSQTSGAETQYF
.,TRBV5-1,TRBJ1-3,TGCGCCAGCAGCTTGGGCAGGGGCAATGGAAACACCATATATTTT,CASSLGRGNGNTIYF
TRBD2,TRBV7-2,TRBJ2-3,TGTGCCAGCAGCCCGGGACTACCGAGACCAGATACGCAGTATTTT,CASSPGLPRPDTQYF
.,TRBV2,TRBJ1-3,TGTGCCAGCAGCAAGCAGGGGTTTGAGGGGTCCCGCTCTGGAAACACCATATATTTT,CASSKQGFEGSRSGNTIYF
.,TRBV28,TRBJ2-7,TGTGCCAGCAGAAAGACAGGAATTCCCTACGAGCAGTACTTC,CASRKTGIPYEQYF